These T cell receptor beta chains were read from a single sample in a study of T cell changes during pregnancy in multiple sclerosis. TCRdb's copy holds only in-frame clones and misses some; the assay was immunoSEQ multiplex PCR. The data show about 44,000 clones, 85% to 95% seen once. The specimen was CD4+ T cells from peripheral blood mononuclear cells, collected in the third trimester of pregnancy. All receptors derive from a female donor with multiple sclerosis, enrolled in a pregnancy study. The CDR3 runs from the conserved cysteine through the conserved F or W. D genes are given only for firm matches. The size field is filled for only some rows; it gives once, few, many or a size class.

V,J,D,size,CDR3,DNA
TRBV12-5,TRBJ1-5,.,few,CASALNSNQPQHF,TGTGCTAGTGCCCTAAATAGCAATCAGCCCCAGCATTTT
TRBV6-1,TRBJ1-1,.,.,CASRQGNTEAFF,TGTGCCAGCAGACAGGGCAACACTGAAGCTTTCTTT
TRBV11-3,TRBJ2-1,.,.,CASSLGTIQNNEQFF,TGTGCCAGCAGCTTAGGCACTATTCAAAACAATGAGCAGTTCTTC
TRBV19,TRBJ1-2,TRBD1,.,CATHGQGAHGYTF,TGTGCCACCCATGGGCAGGGGGCGCACGGCTACACCTTC
TRBV29-1,TRBJ2-1,TRBD2,.,CSVAGLAGGHRRNEQFF,TGCAGCGTTGCTGGACTAGCGGGAGGGCACAGACGGAATGAGCAGTTCTTC
TRBV5-4,TRBJ2-7,TRBD2,.,CASRYGLVSYEQYF,TGTGCCAGCAGGTACGGACTAGTGAGCTACGAGCAGTACTTC
TRBV29-1,TRBJ2-7,TRBD1,.,CSVLVRDRVGHEQYF,TGCAGCGTTCTAGTCCGGGACAGGGTTGGACACGAGCAGTACTTC
TRBV5-8,TRBJ2-5,TRBD2,.,CASSATSGVTKTQYF,TGTGCCAGCAGCGCTACTAGCGGGGTCACAAAGACCCAGTACTTC
TRBV7-9,TRBJ2-3,TRBD1,.,CASSRQGSTDTQYF,TGTGCCAGCAGCCGACAGGGGAGCACAGATACGCAGTATTTT
TRBV9,TRBJ2-2,.,once,CASSVSGRDTGELFF,TGTGCCAGCAGCGTATCTGGGCGGGACACCGGGGAGCTGTTTTTT
TRBV6-1,TRBJ2-2,.,.,CASSGLSNGELFF,TGTGCCAGCAGTGGACTCTCAAACGGGGAGCTGTTTTTT
TRBV7-2,TRBJ2-7,.,.,CASSSRGRTYEQYF,TGTGCCAGCAGCTCCAGGGGCAGGACTTACGAGCAGTACTTC
TRBV19,TRBJ2-5,TRBD2,once,CASSTAGRTVLETQYF,TGTGCCAGTAGTACAGCCGGGAGGACCGTTTTAGAGACCCAGTACTTC
TRBV9,TRBJ2-3,TRBD2,once,CASSVGTSGTKTDTQYF,TGTGCCAGCAGCGTAGGGACTAGCGGGACTAAAACAGATACGCAGTATTTT
TRBV11-2,TRBJ2-1,TRBD2,.,CASSLGLADNYNEQFF,TGTGCCAGCAGCTTAGGACTAGCGGATAACTACAATGAGCAGTTCTTC
TRBV11-2,TRBJ2-7,.,.,CASSLRGLEEQYF,TGTGCCAGCAGCTTAAGGGGTCTTGAGGAGCAGTACTTC
TRBV7-8,TRBJ1-3,.,.,CASSPNRVRGNTIYF,TGTGCCAGCAGCCCCAACAGGGTCCGTGGAAACACCATATATTTT
TRBV19,TRBJ2-3,TRBD2,.,CASRWGSGRTDTQYF,TGTGCCAGCCGCTGGGGTAGCGGGAGGACAGATACGCAGTATTTT
TRBV7-2,TRBJ2-2,TRBD2,.,CASRLGAWRESGELFF,TGTGCCAGCAGGTTAGGGGCTTGGCGGGAGTCCGGGGAGCTGTTTTTT
TRBV19,TRBJ1-2,.,.,CASSRPGHYYGYTF,TGTGCCAGTAGTCGTCCGGGACACTACTATGGCTACACCTTC
TRBV4-3,TRBJ2-1,.,.,CASSQDLSSYNEQFF,TGCGCCAGCAGCCAAGACTTGAGCTCCTACAATGAGCAGTTCTTC
TRBV27,TRBJ2-7,TRBD1,.,CASSHNTGGYEQYF,TGTGCCAGCAGTCACAACACAGGGGGTTACGAGCAGTACTTC
TRBV11-3,TRBJ2-7,.,once,CASSPGLYEQYF,TGTGCCAGCAGCCCGGGACTCTACGAGCAGTACTTC
TRBV7-6,TRBJ2-7,.,.,CASSFTGRSDEQYF,TGTGCCAGCAGCTTCACCGGGAGAAGCGACGAGCAGTACTTC
TRBV10-3,TRBJ1-1,TRBD1,once,CAISELGQGNTEAFF,TGTGCCATCAGTGAGTTGGGACAGGGGAACACTGAAGCTTTCTTT
TRBV19,TRBJ2-1,TRBD2,.,CASKGLVGYNEQFF,TGTGCCAGTAAGGGACTAGTAGGCTACAATGAGCAGTTCTTC
TRBV9,TRBJ1-5,.,.,CASSSQGGNQPQHF,TGTGCCAGCAGCTCACAAGGGGGCAATCAGCCCCAGCATTTT
TRBV19,TRBJ1-5,.,.,CASSVGPSSNQPQHF,TGTGCCAGTAGTGTAGGGCCCTCCAGCAATCAGCCCCAGCATTTT
TRBV28,TRBJ2-7,TRBD1,.,CASRGDRVQQYF,TGTGCCAGCAGGGGGGACAGGGTTCAGCAGTACTTC
TRBV19,TRBJ1-1,.,few,CASVRRFEAFF,TGTGCCAGTGTGCGTCGTTTTGAAGCTTTCTTT
TRBV30,TRBJ2-7,.,.,CAWNTAGIVEQYF,TGTGCCTGGAACACTGCAGGGATCGTCGAGCAGTACTTC
TRBV15,TRBJ1-6,TRBD1,.,CATSRYGQGTRSPLHF,TGTGCCACCAGCAGGTACGGACAGGGTACGCGTTCACCCCTCCACTTT
TRBV4-3,TRBJ2-2,.,.,CASSQDRLVGGELFF,TGCGCCAGCAGCCAAGATAGACTAGTTGGTGGGGAGCTGTTTTTT
TRBV7-2,TRBJ2-2,TRBD2,.,CASSWTSGRNTGELFF,TGTGCCAGCAGCTGGACTAGCGGGAGAAACACCGGGGAGCTGTTTTTT
TRBV9,TRBJ2-1,TRBD2,.,CASSVLVAGDREQFF,TGTGCCAGCAGCGTATTAGTAGCGGGAGACCGAGAGCAGTTCTTC
TRBV7-3,TRBJ2-1,TRBD2,.,CASSLQGLAGGEQFF,TGTGCCAGCAGCTTACAAGGACTAGCGGGAGGGGAGCAGTTCTTC
TRBV7-3,TRBJ1-1,.,.,CASSPWLQESMNTEAFF,TGTGCCAGCAGCCCGTGGCTACAGGAGTCCATGAACACTGAAGCTTTCTTT
TRBV10-3,TRBJ1-2,TRBD1,.,CAISEPGQGADGYTF,TGTGCCATCAGTGAACCGGGACAGGGGGCGGATGGCTACACCTTC
TRBV27,TRBJ2-1,.,.,CASRLSHLASNEQFF,TGTGCCAGCCGACTTAGCCATCTAGCGAGCAATGAGCAGTTCTTC
TRBV6-1,TRBJ1-1,.,.,CASSPTGRGDTEAFF,TGTGCCAGCAGTCCTACAGGGAGAGGGGACACTGAAGCTTTCTTT
TRBV4-1,TRBJ2-3,.,.,CASSQPRLGGSTDTQYF,TGCGCCAGCAGCCAACCTAGGCTTGGCGGAAGCACAGATACGCAGTATTTT
TRBV7-3,TRBJ2-7,.,.,CASSTTGLAEQYF,TGTGCCAGCAGCACAACAGGGTTAGCCGAGCAGTACTTC
TRBV29-1,TRBJ2-3,.,few,CSVERTGTSTDTQYF,TGCAGCGTTGAAAGGACCGGGACTAGCACAGATACGCAGTATTTT
TRBV5-4,TRBJ1-2,.,.,CASSLGQDYGYTF,TGTGCCAGCAGCTTGGGACAGGACTATGGCTACACCTTC
TRBV18,TRBJ2-5,TRBD2,.,CASSPGLVETQYF,TGTGCCAGCTCCCCGGGACTAGTCGAGACCCAGTACTTC
TRBV7-2,TRBJ1-5,.,.,CASSPGQSFQPQHF,TGTGCCAGCAGCCCCGGACAGTCATTTCAGCCCCAGCATTTT
TRBV6-1,TRBJ2-7,TRBD1,.,CASSKTGQGAHEQYF,TGTGCCAGCAGCAAAACGGGACAGGGGGCCCACGAGCAGTACTTC